This is a list of T cell receptor beta chains from one sample in a study of blood T cells in healthy people across ages. One entry per CDR3 protein results from TCRdb running MiXCR on the 5' RACE reads. This sample has about 1.4 million distinct CDR3 sequences, with 45% to 70% found just once. The specimen was blood. The receptors derive from a man between 18 and 35 years old in good health. Each CDR3 is given with its conserved first and last residue. Each record gives: CDR3 protein, clone size, J gene, V gene. Size is stated for part of the rows, as once, few or many counts, or as a class when the clone is expanded.

CDR3 protein: CASSALDGPDTQYF
clone size: -
J gene: TRBJ2-3
V gene: TRBV27

CDR3 protein: CASSPRAGGLGVIQYF
clone size: -
J gene: TRBJ2-4
V gene: TRBV7-9

CDR3 protein: CASSSSGGVRNEQYF
clone size: -
J gene: TRBJ2-7
V gene: TRBV28

CDR3 protein: CASRTSGGPRTDTQYF
clone size: -
J gene: TRBJ2-3
V gene: TRBV4-1

CDR3 protein: CASSPGAGKETQYF
clone size: -
J gene: TRBJ2-5
V gene: TRBV9

CDR3 protein: CASSLGEYSGNTIYF
clone size: -
J gene: TRBJ1-3
V gene: TRBV12-3/TRBV12-4

CDR3 protein: CASSLVFSGEYNEQFF
clone size: -
J gene: TRBJ2-1
V gene: TRBV7-2

CDR3 protein: CASSQDEWSSGATDTQYF
clone size: -
J gene: TRBJ2-3
V gene: TRBV3-1

CDR3 protein: CATSRDNQGLGQFF
clone size: -
J gene: TRBJ2-1
V gene: TRBV15

CDR3 protein: CSARGITSTDTQYF
clone size: few
J gene: TRBJ2-3
V gene: TRBV20-1

CDR3 protein: CSVEDWDEQFF
clone size: -
J gene: TRBJ2-1
V gene: TRBV29-1

CDR3 protein: CSARDVQAYSYEQYF
clone size: few
J gene: TRBJ2-7
V gene: TRBV20-1

CDR3 protein: CASSLDLGEIGEKLFF
clone size: -
J gene: TRBJ1-4
V gene: TRBV7-9

CDR3 protein: CSAKVETSYGYTF
clone size: few
J gene: TRBJ1-2
V gene: TRBV20-1

CDR3 protein: CASSPYDRETSYNEQFF
clone size: -
J gene: TRBJ2-1
V gene: TRBV7-9

CDR3 protein: CASSLGPIESGEKLFF
clone size: -
J gene: TRBJ1-4
V gene: TRBV7-9

CDR3 protein: CASSDGTGVLGRRTGELFF
clone size: -
J gene: TRBJ2-2
V gene: TRBV25-1

CDR3 protein: CASSRSPPSAGANVLTF
clone size: -
J gene: TRBJ2-6
V gene: TRBV4-1

CDR3 protein: CASNRGLPYEQYF
clone size: -
J gene: TRBJ2-7
V gene: TRBV2

CDR3 protein: CASSLPLRNYGYTF
clone size: -
J gene: TRBJ1-2
V gene: TRBV5-5

CDR3 protein: CASSQDRRTGYNEQFF
clone size: few
J gene: TRBJ2-1
V gene: TRBV4-3

CDR3 protein: CASSYPLSGGELFF
clone size: -
J gene: TRBJ2-2
V gene: TRBV6-2/TRBV6-3

CDR3 protein: CASSKQGSPRGYTF
clone size: few
J gene: TRBJ1-2
V gene: TRBV25-1

CDR3 protein: CASQKGTSTYEQYF
clone size: -
J gene: TRBJ2-7
V gene: TRBV7-2

CDR3 protein: CASSQEGLAGGEQYF
clone size: -
J gene: -
V gene: TRBV4-2

CDR3 protein: CASSLEGRGAAAGYTF
clone size: -
J gene: TRBJ1-2
V gene: TRBV7-2

CDR3 protein: CASSPDWGRRRTEAFF
clone size: few
J gene: TRBJ1-1
V gene: TRBV5-6

CDR3 protein: CASSQPGGGAQETQYF
clone size: -
J gene: TRBJ2-5
V gene: TRBV4-1